Below are 8 T cell receptor beta chains sequenced from a single sample in a study of siplizumab effects on memory and regulatory T cells. TCRdb's copy holds only in-frame clones and misses some; the assay was immunoSEQ multiplex PCR. The top ten hold around 28% of the sample, which has around 77,000 clones, roughly 89% seen once. Sequencing was done on a sample of CD8+ T cells sorted from blood. Every receptor here comes from a human donor in good health.

The rearrangement links TRBV27 to TRBJ1-4; D is possibly TRBD1 (5 bases). This CDR3 has 16 residues. Germline-derived CDR1 and CDR2 are MNHEY and SMNVEV (reference sequence). V dropped 8 bases and J dropped 2 bases, with 18 bases sitting between them. The CDR3: CASSPTGWGTNEKLFF. Here the CDR3 DNA reads TGTGCCAGCTCTCCAACGGGGTGGGGGACTAATGAAAAACTGTTTTTT.

This clone was seen more than once but under ten times. The chain employs TRBV6-1 and TRBJ1-1; D ambiguous. Trimming removed 4 bases from V and 0 bases from J, with 12 bases in between. Germline-derived CDR1 and CDR2 are MNHNS and SASEGT. The CDR3 loop spans 15 amino acids. The CDR3 loop is CASSGMAGMNTEAFF. CDR3 nucleotide sequence: TGTGCCAGCAGTGGGATGGCAGGAATGAACACTGAAGCTTTCTTT.

The chain joins TRBV27 to TRBJ1-5; no clear D gene. V was cut by 1 base and J by 4 bases, with 5 bases left in between. Germline loops: CDR1 MNHEY, CDR2 SMNVEV (reference sequence). The CDR3 contains 13 residues. The CDR3 DNA sequence: TGTGCCAGCAGTTTATTTGAAAATCAGCCCCAGCATTTT. This codes for CASSLFENQPQHF.

This clone was counted once. The V gene is TRBV2, the J gene TRBJ2-1, with TRBD1 matching 7 bases. Trimming removed 10 bases from V and 7 bases from J; junction bases left unmatched: 16. Germline V gene lookup returns CDR1 SNHLY and CDR2 FYNNEI. There are 15 residues in the CDR3. Written as DNA, the CDR3 is TGTGCCACCACTACAGTCGGGACAGTCGGGAATGAGCAGTTCTTC. Encoded protein: CATTTVGTVGNEQFF.

This rearrangement joins TRBV9 to TRBJ1-2; D is uncertain. The CDR3 runs 15 residues. The V gene's germline CDR1 is SGDLS and CDR2 YYNGEE. The germline V and J ends were trimmed by 2 bases and 10 bases, with 21 bases remaining between them. The CDR3 loop is CASSVPERAFSDYTF. In DNA form, the CDR3 reads TGTGCCAGCAGCGTCCCTGAGAGGGCATTCAGCGACTACACCTTC.

J is TRBJ2-1 and V is TRBV6-4, with TRBD2 identical over 11 bases. CDR1 is MRHNA and CDR2 is SNTAGT in the germline V gene. V gave up 6 bases and J gave up 5 bases; unmatched junction bases: 3. The CDR3 extends over 14 amino acids. The CDR3 reads CASRSGLADNEQFF. The CDR3 region has the DNA TGTGCCAGCAGATCGGGACTAGCGGACAATGAGCAGTTCTTC.

V gene TRBV7-9 combines with J gene TRBJ1-1, with no clear D. The CDR3 sequence is 14 residues long. V was trimmed by 5 bases and J by 1 base, leaving 11 bases between them. The V gene's germline CDR1 is SEHNR and CDR2 FQNEAQ (reference sequence). The CDR3 region is CASSPTAGNTEAFF. The CDR3 coding sequence is TGTGCCAGCAGCCCGACTGCCGGGAACACTGAAGCTTTCTTT.

The V gene is TRBV27, the J gene TRBJ2-2; D might be TRBD2 (6 bases). Per germline, CDR1 MNHEY and CDR2 SMNVEV (reference sequence). CDR3 length equals 14 residues. V dropped 3 bases and J dropped 8 bases, with 13 bases sitting between them. The chain's CDR3 is CASSLPGLAGELFF. The CDR3 coding sequence is TGTGCCAGCAGTTTGCCGGGACTCGCGGGGGAGCTGTTTTTT.